This T cell receptor (beta chain) was sequenced for a study of blood T cells in healthy people across ages. A sample-barcoded 5' primer and a J-beta primer mix were used in a second PCR of roughly 7 to 11 cycles. Every single cDNA molecule received a tag from a template-switch adaptor with 12 random nucleotides. Each CDR3 protein gets one entry after TCRdb re-called the 5' RACE reads with MiXCR. The table includes about 1.8 million distinct CDR3 sequences, less than 50% detected once. Study-level points and caveats: Whereas aged donors had fewer naive CD4+ cells, long-lived donors had more of them and higher diversity. Calculation of diversity from one million T cells yielded estimates considered to be underestimates. Since the PBMCs were unsorted, naive and antigen-experienced cells could not be conclusively compared.

As regards this clonotype: What it recognizes is unknown.

Unmatched junction bases numbered 4, after V lost 4 bases and J lost 3 bases. The CDR3 consists of 14 residues. Germline CDR1 SGHRS, CDR2 YFSETQ. The chain has TRBV5-1 and TRBJ1-2; 9 bases are shared with TRBD1. Material for sequencing was blood. This TCR was sampled from a middle-aged woman in good health. CDR3 sequence: CASSVGTGYYGYTF. The CDR3 bases are TGCGCCAGCAGCGTGGGGACAGGGTACTATGGCTACACCTTC.